Shown below are 20 T cell receptor beta chains from a single sample sequenced in a study of T cells in Graves' hyperthyroidism and ophthalmopathy. RNA transcripts were the template for amplifying TCR beta CDR3 regions. HTBI primers were employed in a first-round RT-PCR of the TCR CDR3. TCRdb re-analysed the multiplex PCR reads in MiXCR, keeping a single row per CDR3 protein. This sample carries 500,000 to 600,000 distinct CDR3 sequences, 15% to 20% of them seen once, and the ten largest clones take about half. The specimen was blood. All receptors derive from a middle-aged man with Graves' ophthalmopathy.

In this sample, this clonotype turned up many times. The chain has TRBV2 and TRBJ2-5; D might be TRBD2 (6 bases). CDR1 is SNHLY and CDR2 is FYNNEI in the germline V gene. The CDR3 is made up of 15 amino acids. V dropped 5 bases and J dropped 1 base, with 14 bases sitting between them. CDR3 residues: CASSTSSGRQETQYF. As DNA, the CDR3 is TGTGCCAGCAGTACCTCCAGCGGGCGCCAAGAGACCCAGTACTTC.

The chain couples TRBV5-5 to TRBJ1-2, with D unresolved. CDR3 length equals 16 residues. CDR1 SGHKS and CDR2 YYEKEE come from the germline V gene (reference sequence). V lost 2 bases, J lost 0 bases, and 14 bases lay in between. Here the CDR3 DNA reads TGTGCCAGCAGCTTATTTTTGGTCTCGGCTAACTATGGCTACACCTTC. This encodes CASSLFLVSANYGYTF. The full variable domain, with the rest looked up from reference TRBV5-5 and TRBJ1-2, is DAGVTQSPTHLIKTRGQQVTLRCSPISGHKSVSWYQQVLGQGPQFIFQYYEKEERGRGNFPDRFSARQFPNYSSELNVNALLLGDSALYLCASSLFLVSANYGYTFGSGTRLTVV.

The sample holds a few counts of this clonotype. The chain uses TRBV27 and TRBJ2-6; the D is unclear. Germline V CDR1 and CDR2: MNHEY, SMNVEV (reference sequence). V was trimmed by 8 bases and J by 0 bases, leaving 5 bases between them. The CDR3 runs 13 residues. The CDR3 sequence: CASVISGANVLTF. For the CDR3, the DNA is TGTGCCAGCGTAATCTCTGGGGCCAACGTCCTGACTTTC.

The rearrangement links TRBV5-1 to TRBJ2-7; 7 positions match TRBD2. CDR1 SGHRS and CDR2 YFSETQ come from the germline V gene. V shed 4 bases and J 1 base; nucleotides not matched to a gene: 8. The CDR3 loop spans 15 amino acids. The CDR3 spells CASSPSPSGSYEQYF. The DNA for the CDR3 is TGCGCCAGCAGCCCAAGTCCTAGCGGTTCCTACGAGCAGTACTTC.

This clonotype was found a few times. The CDR3 spells CSVARDSGWETQYF. CDR3 DNA sequence: TGCAGCGTTGCCCGGGACAGTGGCTGGGAGACCCAGTACTTC. The V gene is TRBV29-1, the J gene TRBJ2-5, with TRBD1 matching 7 bases. V dropped 4 bases and J dropped 5; count of bases not matched to a gene: 10. The CDR3 runs 14 residues. Germline V gene data show CDR1 as SQVTM and CDR2 as ANQGSEA.

J is TRBJ1-2 and V is TRBV7-3, with TRBD1 as a possible D gene (6 bases). The CDR3 has 12 amino acids. Germline V gene sequence: CDR1 SGHTA, CDR2 FQGTGA. V was pared by 5 bases and J by 8 bases, with 12 bases between. CDR3 loop: CASSDRLGGYTF. CDR3 DNA: TGTGCCAGCAGCGACAGGCTCGGCGGCTACACCTTC.

This sequence joins TRBV20-1 and TRBJ2-1; TRBD2 matches 8 bases. In germline, CDR1 is DFQATT, CDR2 SNEGSKA (reference sequence). The ends lost 4 bases at V and 7 bases at J; junction bases unmatched: 3. The CDR3 runs 12 residues. For the CDR3, the DNA is TGCAGTGCTACCGGGAGGGTAAATGAGCAGTTCTTC. This sequence encodes CSATGRVNEQFF.

The chain employs TRBV12-3 or TRBV12-4 and TRBJ2-1, with 13 bases that match TRBD2. V gave up 7 bases and J gave up 0 bases; unmatched junction bases: 3. The CDR3 loop spans 16 amino acids. CDR3 amino acids: CASTRTSGGSYNEQFF. The CDR3 nucleotides read TGTGCCAGCACCAGGACTAGCGGGGGCTCCTACAATGAGCAGTTCTTC.

The sample holds a few counts of this clonotype. The V and J genes are TRBV18 and TRBJ2-2; D is unresolved. Germline V gives CDR1 KGHSH, CDR2 LQKENI. This CDR3 spans 15 amino acids. Between the trimmed V and J ends, which lost 6 bases and 2 bases, there was a span of 13 bases. CDR3: CASSIRQVNTGELFF. The CDR3 region has the DNA TGTGCCAGCTCTATAAGGCAGGTCAACACCGGGGAGCTGTTTTTT.

V is TRBV6-1 and J is TRBJ2-1, with a weak D call TRBD1 (6 bases). V was pared by 2 bases and J by 7 bases, with 12 bases between. CDR1 MNHNS and CDR2 SASEGT come from the germline V gene. The CDR3 length is 14 residues. The CDR3 here is CASSEQGLRNEQFF. The CDR3, as DNA: TGTGCCAGCAGTGAACAGGGGCTAAGGAATGAGCAGTTCTTC.

This clonotype was picked up many times. The chain has TRBV28 and TRBJ1-1, with TRBD1 as a possible D gene (6 bases). Germline CDR1 is MDHEN and CDR2 is SYDVKM. The CDR3 extends over 14 amino acids. V lost 7 bases and J lost 2, with 14 bases in between. In nucleotides, the CDR3 is TGTGCCAGCAACCCTGGGACATTCAACACTGAAGCTTTCTTT. Translated: CASNPGTFNTEAFF.

In this sample, this clonotype turned up many times. The rearrangement uses TRBV28 and TRBJ2-5; TRBD1 matches at 12 bases. CDR1 and CDR2 from the germline V gene are MDHEN and SYDVKM. The ends lost 8 bases at V and 4 bases at J; junction bases unmatched: 8. There are 15 residues in the CDR3. CDR3 nucleotides: TGTGCCAGCCGACCTGTGGGACAGGGGGCAGAGACCCAGTACTTC. This gives the protein CASRPVGQGAETQYF.

This clonotype was observed many times. J is TRBJ2-1 and V is TRBV6-2 or TRBV6-3; no definite D call. This CDR3 has 14 amino acids. The germline gives CDR1 MNHEY, CDR2 SVGEGT. Trimming removed 5 bases at V and 9 bases at J, with 17 bases between. CDR3 coding DNA: TGTGCCAGCAGTCCAGCCCCCGGTACGGGTGAGCAGTTCTTC. Amino acids: CASSPAPGTGEQFF.

CDR3 DNA sequence: TGTGCCAGCCGTTCTCCGGGACAGGGGGACTATGGCTACACCTTC. It encodes CASRSPGQGDYGYTF. The rearrangement uses TRBV27 and TRBJ1-2, with TRBD1 matching 11 bases. The V gene's germline CDR1 is MNHEY and CDR2 SMNVEV (reference sequence). The CDR3 runs 15 residues. Trimming cost V 8 bases and J 3 bases; bases outside gene matches: 8.

The chain couples TRBV19 to TRBJ2-2, with 10 bases lining up with TRBD1. Germline assignment: CDR1 LNHDA and CDR2 SQIVND (reference sequence). This CDR3 comprises 16 residues. The V gene end was trimmed by 6 bases and the J gene end by 0 bases; junction bases not matched to a gene: 4. This CDR3 is CASREDRGTNTGELFF. The CDR3, as DNA: TGTGCCAGTAGAGAGGACAGGGGGACGAACACCGGGGAGCTGTTTTTT.

The rearrangement joins TRBV6-2 or TRBV6-3 to TRBJ1-4, with D uncertain. Trimming took 7 bases from V and 2 from J, leaving 14 bases between them. The CDR3 is 15 residues long. Germline CDR1 is MNHEY and CDR2 is SVGEGT. The CDR3 bases are TGTGCCAGCAAGCAGTGGGTCCCCACTAATGAAAAACTGTTTTTT. Residues: CASKQWVPTNEKLFF.

This clonotype has a single count. The junction departs from the called germline gene at one end, perhaps through a read error. The chain recombines TRBV29-1 with TRBJ1-2; 8 bases align to TRBD1. The CDR3 has 14 residues. CDR1 is SQVTM and CDR2 is ANQGSEA in the germline V gene. The CDR3 protein is CSVSTAGGGYDYTF. CDR3 coding DNA: TGCAGCGTTTCAACCGCAGGGGGCGGCTATGACTACACCTTC.

The chain has TRBV7-9 and TRBJ2-7; TRBD1 or TRBD2 may be the D gene (5 bases each). The CDR3 length is 15 residues. V was trimmed by 1 base and J by 7 bases, leaving 17 bases between them. The germline V gene has CDR1 SEHNR and CDR2 FQNEAQ (reference sequence). The CDR3 nucleotides read TGTGCCAGCAGCTTAGGTGGGACGTCGTCATTGGAGCAGTACTTC. Encoded protein: CASSLGGTSSLEQYF. Full variable domain (rest looked up from reference TRBV7-9 and TRBJ2-7): DTGVSQNPRHKITKRGQNVTFRCDPISEHNRLYWYRQTLGQGPEFLTYFQNEAQLEKSRLLSDRFSAERPKGSFSTLEIQRTEQGDSAMYLCASSLGGTSSLEQYFGPGTRLTVT.

The V gene is TRBV5-1, the J gene TRBJ2-5; 8 bases fit TRBD1. There are 15 residues in the CDR3. Germline V gene sequence: CDR1 SGHRS, CDR2 YFSETQ. V lost 4 bases to trimming and J lost 0 bases; unmatched junction nucleotides: 5. The CDR3 DNA follows: TGCGCCAGCAGCCCACAGGGGGGCTACCAAGAGACCCAGTACTTC. Translation: CASSPQGGYQETQYF. Full variable domain (outside the CDR3, taken from reference TRBV5-1 and TRBJ2-5): KAGVTQTPRYLIKTRGQQVTLSCSPISGHRSVSWYQQTPGQGLQFLFEYFSETQRNKGNFPGRFSGRQFSNSRSEMNVSTLELGDSALYLCASSPQGGYQETQYFGPGTRLLVL.

The genes are TRBV19 and TRBJ1-1; D is ambiguous. Germline V gene data show CDR1 as LNHDA and CDR2 as SQIVND (reference sequence). V shed 1 base and J shed 1 base, with 7 bases lying between them. This CDR3 contains 14 residues. CDR3 protein: CASSIGGWNTEAFF. DNA for the CDR3: TGTGCCAGTAGTATAGGAGGCTGGAACACTGAAGCTTTCTTT.